Listed below are T cell receptor beta chains from one sample, sequenced in a study of CD8 T cells in ankylosing spondylitis. Using its own MiXCR run on the 5' RACE reads, TCRdb lists one record per CDR3 protein. Here the sample spans 670,000 or so distinct CDR3 sequences, 15% to 20% being singletons. Sequenced input: blood, either unsorted or a sorted T cell fraction (not recorded which). The receptors here all came from a male donor with ankylosing spondylitis. Each CDR3 is given without its conserved first and last residue. The D gene is left open where the match is weak.

>TRBD2|TRBV7-9|TRBJ2-1
ASSNRIRLAGENEQF
>NA|TRBV12-3/TRBV12-4|TRBJ1-6
ASSSTPGQYNSPLH
>NA|TRBV29-1|TRBJ2-7
SVHSGSYEQY
>TRBD1|TRBV11-2|TRBJ1-1
ASSLRGFGQGAKTEAF
>TRBD2|TRBV29-1|TRBJ2-1
SVILAGANEQF
>TRBD2|TRBV6-5|TRBJ2-1
ASSYSRLAEPYNEQF
>TRBD2|TRBV7-6|TRBJ2-1
ASSLGTSGGTTPLYNEQF
>NA|TRBV12-3/TRBV12-4|TRBJ1-2
ASSLGGALDYGYT
>NA|TRBV5-1|TRBJ1-5
ASSLAGTDQPQH
>NA|TRBV12-3/TRBV12-4|TRBJ1-2
ASSLKDSYGYT
>TRBD2|TRBV28|TRBJ2-5
ASSSPKAGGETQY
>NA|TRBV7-8|TRBJ1-1
ASSQAINTEAF
>NA|TRBV6-6|TRBJ2-7
ASRTSIYEQY
>NA|TRBV12-3/TRBV12-4|TRBJ2-4
ASSLSHKNIQY
>NA|TRBV20-1|TRBJ1-1
SALGGPAF
>NA|TRBV5-5|TRBJ1-2
ASIPGALHNYGYT
>NA|TRBV6-1|TRBJ2-5
ASRPQPGGGPQETQY
>NA|TRBV19|TRBJ1-1
ASSIVWGGQENTEAF
>NA|TRBV5-5|TRBJ1-1
ASTPWGYTEAF
>NA|TRBV5-8|TRBJ2-1
ASSPGPGRAYNEQF
>TRBD1|TRBV7-2|TRBJ2-1
ASSNQGARGLSEQF
>TRBD1|TRBV4-2|TRBJ2-7
ASSREGQGSSYEQY
>NA|TRBV11-2|TRBJ2-5
ASTRVLGLGETQY
>NA|TRBV2|TRBJ2-6
ASSVGGMSSGANVLT
>TRBD1|TRBV2|TRBJ1-1
AFKDRANTEAF
>TRBD2|TRBV20-1|TRBJ2-1
SARARTSGTYNEQF
>NA|TRBV19|TRBJ2-6
ASSIRHSGANVLT
>TRBD2|TRBV20-1|TRBJ2-7
SARREPTYEQY
>NA|TRBV7-8|TRBJ2-5
ASRTTPESKETQY
>TRBD1|TRBV2|TRBJ1-1
ASSPGRGLSEAF
>NA|TRBV6-5|TRBJ1-6
ASSTDSLWDSPLH
>NA|TRBV10-3|TRBJ2-5
AISELGETYQETQY
>NA|TRBV2|TRBJ1-1
ASSVYPTGEAF
>NA|TRBV12-3/TRBV12-4|TRBJ2-5
ASSFKGVGTQY
>NA|TRBV5-6|TRBJ1-4
ASSFGMEKLF
>TRBD1|TRBV12-3/TRBV12-4|TRBJ1-1
ASTRTGAGEQEAF
>NA|TRBV20-1|TRBJ2-3
SARDVWVDTQY
>TRBD2|TRBV4-1|TRBJ2-5
ASSSSRTSLGETQY
>TRBD2|TRBV2|TRBJ2-2
ASSNMALAGHGELF
>NA|TRBV7-9|TRBJ2-7
ASSLEGGPYEQY
>TRBD1|TRBV4-1|TRBJ1-2
ASSQLGQGYNYGYT
>NA|TRBV27|TRBJ2-6
ASSLRGAGTSGANVLT
>NA|TRBV3-1|TRBJ2-5
ASSQGGVRGPPETQY
>TRBD1|TRBV5-1|TRBJ2-6
ASSLTSRDSSGANVLT
>TRBD2|TRBV20-1|TRBJ2-5
SARGGRVGKTQY
>NA|TRBV5-5|TRBJ2-4
ASSFAPLGSKNIQY
>TRBD1|TRBV20-1|TRBJ2-7
SALGTGSYEQY
>NA|TRBV10-2|TRBJ2-4
ASSESGTNIQY
>NA|TRBV6-1|TRBJ1-2
ASSPLMRGDYGYT
>NA|TRBV4-1|TRBJ2-7
ASSQEPWTYEQY
>NA|TRBV5-1|TRBJ2-2
ASSLVPDGTGELF
>NA|TRBV7-2|TRBJ1-4
ASSDGWTTNEKLF
>NA|TRBV12-5|TRBJ2-3
ASGTNFHTQY
>NA|TRBV21-1|TRBJ2-7
ASSRVDGKPNEQY
>NA|TRBV20-1|TRBJ2-2
SASLGQPRSAGELF
>NA|TRBV29-1|TRBJ1-3
SVLDYSSGNTIY
>NA|TRBV6-5|TRBJ2-1
ASSPRHNEQF
>TRBD2|TRBV20-1|TRBJ2-3
SARYRGADTQY
>NA|TRBV12-3/TRBV12-4|TRBJ2-1
ASSDLLQQNEQF